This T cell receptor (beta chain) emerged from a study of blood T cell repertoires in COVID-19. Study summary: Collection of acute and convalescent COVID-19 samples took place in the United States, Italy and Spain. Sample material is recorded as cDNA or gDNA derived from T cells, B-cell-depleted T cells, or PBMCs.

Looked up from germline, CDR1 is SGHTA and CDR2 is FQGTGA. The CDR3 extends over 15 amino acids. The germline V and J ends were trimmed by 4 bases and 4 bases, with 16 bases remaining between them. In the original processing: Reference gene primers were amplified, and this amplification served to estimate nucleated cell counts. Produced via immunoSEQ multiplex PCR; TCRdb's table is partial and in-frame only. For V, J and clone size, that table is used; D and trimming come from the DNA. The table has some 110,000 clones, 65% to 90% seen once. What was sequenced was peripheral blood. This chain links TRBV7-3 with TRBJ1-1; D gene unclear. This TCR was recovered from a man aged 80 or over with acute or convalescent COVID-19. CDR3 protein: CASSSYSLLSTEAFF. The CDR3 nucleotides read TGTGCCAGCAGCTCCTACAGCCTTTTAAGCACTGAAGCTTTCTTT.